These 13 T cell receptor beta chains were all obtained from the same sample, sequenced in a study of early T cells in non-severe SARS-CoV-2 infection. MiXCR, run by TCRdb on the 5' RACE reads, gives a single entry per CDR3 protein. The sample has more than 45,000 distinct CDR3 sequences, around 13% seen once. The sample taken for sequencing was whole blood. The receptors were gathered from an adult who was a healthcare worker with PCR-confirmed SARS-CoV-2 infection or an uninfected control (not recorded which).

This clonotype was recorded a few times. J is TRBJ2-7 and V is TRBV7-2; 7 bases are shared with TRBD1. This CDR3 has 15 residues. Germline values: CDR1 SGHTA, CDR2 FQGNSA. Losses at the gene ends were 5 bases for V and 2 bases for J; bases not matched to a gene: 9. The CDR3: CASSPGTGVPYEQYF. The CDR3 coding sequence is TGTGCCAGCAGCCCAGGAACAGGGGTACCCTACGAGCAGTACTTC. The full variable domain, its missing parts supplied by reference TRBV7-2 and TRBJ2-7, is GAGVSQSPSNKVTEKGKDVELRCDPISGHTALYWYRQSLGQGLEFLIYFQGNSAPDKSGLPSDRFSAERTGGSVSTLTIQRTQQEDSAVYLCASSPGTGVPYEQYFGPGTRLTVT.

The chain recombines TRBV10-3 with TRBJ2-1; 11 bases are shared with TRBD2. The CDR3 spans 17 residues. V shed 0 bases and J 0 bases; nucleotides not matched to a gene: 1. Germline V CDR1 and CDR2: ENHRY, SYGVKD. Here the CDR3 DNA reads TGTGCCATCAGTGAGTCGACTAGCGGGGACTCCTACAATGAGCAGTTCTTC. Its translation is CAISESTSGDSYNEQFF.

This clonotype has only a few counts. The chain has TRBV6-6 and TRBJ1-5, with 8 bases matching TRBD1. Germline V gene data show CDR1 as MNHNY and CDR2 as SVGAGI (reference sequence). CDR3 length equals 18 residues. J was trimmed by 1 base and V by 6 bases; bases with no gene match: 14. The CDR3 loop reads CASRPRIQGVTSNQPQHF. In nucleotides, the CDR3 is TGTGCCAGCAGACCCCGTATACAGGGGGTTACGAGCAATCAGCCCCAGCATTTT.

This clonotype has at least ten counts. V usage is TRBV28 and J usage is TRBJ1-5; no definite D call. The germline V gene encodes CDR1 MDHEN and CDR2 SYDVKM. Deletions cut 3 bases from V and 9 bases from J, with 6 bases between. The CDR3 contains 11 residues. This chain's CDR3 is CASSLAGPQHF. The CDR3 bases are TGTGCCAGCAGTTTGGCCGGGCCCCAGCATTTT.

The sample holds many counts of this clonotype. The chain joins TRBV29-1 to TRBJ2-2; tentative D call: TRBD2 (6 bases). Trimming stripped 7 bases from V and 1 base from J, with 13 bases between. CDR3 length equals 14 residues. Germline CDR1 and CDR2: SQVTM and ANQGSEA. CDR3 sequence reads: CSAGGTVNTGELFF. CDR3 sequence (DNA): TGCAGCGCCGGCGGGACGGTGAACACCGGGGAGCTGTTTTTT.

Remarks on this clonotype: A single base separates this from a much larger clone, so it may be a read error. The chain combines TRBV18 with TRBJ2-7; D is perhaps TRBD1 (5 bases). Trimming took 4 bases from V and 3 from J, leaving 10 bases between them. CDR1 is KGHSH, CDR2 LQKENI, per germline. The CDR3 contains 13 residues. The CDR3 sequence: CASSLTQGYEQYF. In DNA, the CDR3 is TGTGCCAGCTCACTGACGCAGGGCTACGAGCAGTACTTC.

This clonotype came up a few times. The chain uses TRBV28 and TRBJ1-1; D may be TRBD1 (5 bases). This CDR3 is built from 11 residues. CDR1 and CDR2 from the germline V gene are MDHEN and SYDVKM. Trimming removed 6 bases at V and 8 bases at J, with 10 bases between. CDR3 sequence reads: CASSPGGEAFF. DNA of the CDR3: TGTGCCAGCAGCCCCGGGGGAGAAGCTTTCTTT.

The chain combines TRBV28 with TRBJ1-1, with D hard to call. The CDR3 contains 14 residues. CDR1 MDHEN and CDR2 SYDVKM come from the germline V gene. Trimming shortened V by 5 bases and J by 0 bases, and 10 bases separated the two germline ends. The CDR3 is CASSISDLNTEAFF. The CDR3 DNA is TGTGCCAGCAGTATCAGCGACCTGAACACTGAAGCTTTCTTT.

This clonotype was seen many times. The junction departs from germline at one end; a sequencing error may be responsible. This chain uses TRBV29-1 with TRBJ1-2; possibly TRBD1 for D (5 bases). CDR1 is SQVTM and CDR2 is ANQGSEA in the germline V gene. There are 18 residues in the CDR3. CDR3 protein: CSVEGVHPPGTINYGHTF. CDR3 in DNA: TGCAGCGTTGAAGGTGTCCACCCACCAGGGACCATTAACTATGGCCACACCTTC.

This clonotype has more than one count but fewer than ten. J is TRBJ2-5 and V is TRBV7-9; no reliable D call. V was cut by 2 bases and J by 3 bases, with 7 bases left in between. Germline CDR1 reads SEHNR; CDR2 reads FQNEAQ (reference sequence). The CDR3 loop spans 13 amino acids. CDR3 sequence (DNA): TGTGCCAGCAGCTTACCCCCTAAAGAGACCCAGTACTTC. The encoded protein is CASSLPPKETQYF. Full variable domain (remainder filled in from reference TRBV7-9 and TRBJ2-5): DTGVSQNPRHKITKRGQNVTFRCDPISEHNRLYWYRQTLGQGPEFLTYFQNEAQLEKSRLLSDRFSAERPKGSFSTLEIQRTEQGDSAMYLCASSLPPKETQYFGPGTRLLVL.

Comments on this clonotype: This may be a read error: a much more frequent sequence differs by one nucleotide. The chain uses TRBV9 and TRBJ2-3, with TRBD2 as a possible D gene (5 bases). V lost 6 bases to trimming and J lost 2 bases, with 13 bases between them. The CDR3 totals 14 residues. Germline CDR1 SGDLS, CDR2 YYNGEE. CDR3 loop: CASTPDGDTDTQYF. Here the CDR3 DNA reads TGTGCCAGCACCCCAGACGGGGACACAGATACGCAGTATTTT.

The genes are TRBV7-6 and TRBJ2-3; D perhaps matches TRBD1 (5 bases). The CDR3 contains 15 residues. The germline CDR1 and CDR2 sequences are SGHVS and FNYEAQ. V was trimmed by 5 bases and J by 7 bases, leaving 19 bases between them. Here the CDR3 reads CASSLLGQGGNTQYF. CDR3 bases: TGTGCCAGCAGCCTCCTGGGCCAGGGCGGCAATACGCAGTATTTT.

This clonotype was observed many times. The V gene is TRBV7-2, the J gene TRBJ1-2, with TRBD1 identical over 7 bases. Germline assignment: CDR1 SGHTA and CDR2 FQGNSA. V lost 5 bases and J lost 8; bases outside the gene matches: 8. The CDR3 consists of 13 residues. The CDR3 region is CASSQGGEEGYTF. The CDR3 DNA reads as TGTGCCAGCAGCCAGGGGGGAGAGGAGGGCTACACCTTC.